This is a list of T cell receptor beta chains from one sample in a study of blood T cell repertoires in COVID-19. Clones were sequenced by immunoSEQ multiplex PCR, and TCRdb holds only the in-frame ones, with some missing. The sample shows hundreds of thousands of clones, approximately 89% of them seen only once. The sequenced material came from peripheral blood. The receptors come from a woman between 70 and 85 years old with COVID-19, enrolled during active disease. CDR3s include the opening cysteine and the closing phenylalanine or tryptophan. The order of the fields is CDR3 length, clone size, V gene, J gene, D gene, CDR3 DNA, CDR3 protein. A D gene is named only where the DNA matches it firmly. Part of the rows lack a size; the others show once, few, many or a class for expanded clones.

len: 12
abundance: .
v_gene: TRBV6-5
j_gene: TRBJ1-4
d_gene: .
CDR3nt: TGTGCCAGCAGGACGGGGGATGAAAAACTGTTTTTT
CDR3aa: CASRTGDEKLFF

len: 14
abundance: .
v_gene: TRBV29-1
j_gene: TRBJ2-1
d_gene: TRBD1
CDR3nt: TGCAGCGTTGATCGGGACAGGGCCTACAATGAGCAGTTCTTC
CDR3aa: CSVDRDRAYNEQFF

len: 14
abundance: .
v_gene: TRBV19
j_gene: TRBJ2-7
d_gene: TRBD1
CDR3nt: TGTGCCAGTAGCGGACAGGGTGTTTCCTACGAGCAGTACTTC
CDR3aa: CASSGQGVSYEQYF

len: 14
abundance: .
v_gene: TRBV2
j_gene: TRBJ2-1
d_gene: TRBD2
CDR3nt: TGTGCCAGCAGAGGGACTAGCGGGAGCGATGAGCAGTTCTTC
CDR3aa: CASRGTSGSDEQFF

len: 16
abundance: .
v_gene: TRBV27
j_gene: TRBJ2-3
d_gene: .
CDR3nt: TGTGCCAGCAGTTTATCAGGGACCCGGGAGACAGATACGCAGTATTTT
CDR3aa: CASSLSGTRETDTQYF

len: 13
abundance: few
v_gene: TRBV7-9
j_gene: TRBJ1-3
d_gene: TRBD1
CDR3nt: TGTGCCAGCAGCTTAGGACAGGGCAACACCATATATTTT
CDR3aa: CASSLGQGNTIYF

len: 15
abundance: .
v_gene: TRBV11-3
j_gene: TRBJ2-1
d_gene: TRBD2
CDR3nt: TGTGCCAGCAGCTTAGATCCCCAGCGGGAAGGTGAGCAGTTCTTC
CDR3aa: CASSLDPQREGEQFF

len: 19
abundance: .
v_gene: TRBV9
j_gene: TRBJ2-5
d_gene: TRBD2
CDR3nt: TGTGCCAGCAGCACAAGAAAGGCGACTAGCGGGATTATTCAAGAGACCCAGTACTTC
CDR3aa: CASSTRKATSGIIQETQYF

len: 12
abundance: .
v_gene: TRBV3-1/TRBV3-2
j_gene: TRBJ2-3
d_gene: .
CDR3nt: TGTGCCAGCAGCCAAACAACAGATACGCAGTATTTT
CDR3aa: CASSQTTDTQYF

len: 14
abundance: once
v_gene: TRBV19
j_gene: TRBJ1-1
d_gene: TRBD1
CDR3nt: TGTGCCAGTAGTACAGACAGGGGTGACACTGAAGCTTTCTTT
CDR3aa: CASSTDRGDTEAFF

len: 14
abundance: .
v_gene: TRBV7-2
j_gene: TRBJ1-5
d_gene: TRBD1
CDR3nt: TGTGCCAGCAGCTCGCAGGGGGCTAATCAGCCCCAGCATTTT
CDR3aa: CASSSQGANQPQHF

len: 16
abundance: few
v_gene: TRBV10-2
j_gene: TRBJ2-7
d_gene: TRBD2
CDR3nt: TGCGCCAGCAGTGACAATAGCGGGAGGGAATCCTACGAGCAGTACTTC
CDR3aa: CASSDNSGRESYEQYF

len: 11
abundance: .
v_gene: TRBV24-1
j_gene: TRBJ2-7
d_gene: .
CDR3nt: TGTGCCACCAGTGATGAGGACGAGCAGTACTTC
CDR3aa: CATSDEDEQYF

len: 17
abundance: .
v_gene: TRBV9
j_gene: TRBJ2-2
d_gene: TRBD2
CDR3nt: TGTGCCAGCAGCCTAGGACTAGCGGGAGGGCCGACCGGGGAGCTGTTTTTT
CDR3aa: CASSLGLAGGPTGELFF

len: 16
abundance: .
v_gene: TRBV7-2
j_gene: TRBJ1-2
d_gene: .
CDR3nt: TGTGCCAGCAGTCGTCAGTCGAGACAGCTTTTCTATGGCTACACCTTC
CDR3aa: CASSRQSRQLFYGYTF

len: 15
abundance: .
v_gene: TRBV11-3
j_gene: TRBJ1-5
d_gene: .
CDR3nt: TGTGCCAGCAGCTTAGGCGGGGGCCCTGGGGAGCCCCAGCATTTT
CDR3aa: CASSLGGGPGEPQHF

len: 16
abundance: .
v_gene: TRBV29-1
j_gene: TRBJ2-1
d_gene: .
CDR3nt: TGCAGCGTCCCGAAAATTGGGGAGAGCTCCTACAATGAGCAGTTCTTC
CDR3aa: CSVPKIGESSYNEQFF

len: 14
abundance: .
v_gene: TRBV29-1
j_gene: TRBJ2-4
d_gene: TRBD2
CDR3nt: TGCAGCGTTGCGGATTTAGCGGGAGTGAACATTCAGTACTTC
CDR3aa: CSVADLAGVNIQYF

len: 14
abundance: .
v_gene: TRBV14
j_gene: TRBJ2-2
d_gene: .
CDR3nt: TGTGCCAGCAGCCAAGATATCACAGACGGGGAGCTGTTTTTT
CDR3aa: CASSQDITDGELFF

len: 13
abundance: .
v_gene: TRBV12-3/TRBV12-4
j_gene: TRBJ2-7
d_gene: .
CDR3nt: TGTGCCAGCAGTTTGATAGGGGGCTACGAGCAGTACTTC
CDR3aa: CASSLIGGYEQYF

len: 13
abundance: .
v_gene: TRBV5-1
j_gene: TRBJ2-3
d_gene: .
CDR3nt: TGCGCCAGCAGGTTAGACTCACGAGATACGCAGTATTTT
CDR3aa: CASRLDSRDTQYF

len: 17
abundance: once
v_gene: TRBV9
j_gene: TRBJ2-1
d_gene: TRBD2
CDR3nt: TGTGCCAGCAGCGTAGGGGGGACTAGTGGCGCGGACAATGAGCAGTTCTTC
CDR3aa: CASSVGGTSGADNEQFF

len: 15
abundance: .
v_gene: TRBV6-5
j_gene: TRBJ1-2
d_gene: TRBD1
CDR3nt: TGTGCCAGCAGTTCCGGGACAGGACATGATGGGGGCTACACCTTC
CDR3aa: CASSSGTGHDGGYTF

len: 17
abundance: .
v_gene: TRBV19
j_gene: TRBJ1-1
d_gene: .
CDR3nt: TGTGCCAGTAGTATCTCTCAGGGTGGGAAGCAGAACACTGAAGCTTTCTTT
CDR3aa: CASSISQGGKQNTEAFF

len: 15
abundance: .
v_gene: TRBV6-2/TRBV6-3
j_gene: TRBJ2-7
d_gene: .
CDR3nt: TGTGCCAGCAGTTACGAGGGTGGCCTCTTCTACGAGCAGTACTTC
CDR3aa: CASSYEGGLFYEQYF

len: 13
abundance: .
v_gene: TRBV6-5
j_gene: TRBJ1-1
d_gene: TRBD1
CDR3nt: TGTGCCAGTCAGACAGGGCCCCTCGTTGAAGCTTTCTTT
CDR3aa: CASQTGPLVEAFF

len: 13
abundance: .
v_gene: TRBV10-3
j_gene: TRBJ1-5
d_gene: .
CDR3nt: TGTGCCATTAAACAGGGCCACAATCAGCCCCAGCATTTT
CDR3aa: CAIKQGHNQPQHF

len: 17
abundance: .
v_gene: TRBV7-8
j_gene: TRBJ2-1
d_gene: TRBD2
CDR3nt: TGTGCCAGCAGCTTCTCTGGACTAGCGGGAGGCAACAATGAGCAGTTCTTC
CDR3aa: CASSFSGLAGGNNEQFF

len: 14
abundance: .
v_gene: TRBV19
j_gene: TRBJ1-4
d_gene: TRBD1
CDR3nt: TGTGCCAGTAGTACGGGGACAGTGAATGAAAAACTGTTTTTT
CDR3aa: CASSTGTVNEKLFF

len: 14
abundance: .
v_gene: TRBV11-2
j_gene: TRBJ2-1
d_gene: TRBD2
CDR3nt: TGTGCCAGCAGCTTAGTGCGTGGGGGAGGGGAGCAGTTCTTC
CDR3aa: CASSLVRGGGEQFF

len: 19
abundance: .
v_gene: TRBV5-6
j_gene: TRBJ2-6
d_gene: .
CDR3nt: TGTGCCAGCAGCCGCGTCAGAGGGCCGGGGGTCTCTGGGGCCAACGTCCTGACTTTC
CDR3aa: CASSRVRGPGVSGANVLTF

len: 16
abundance: .
v_gene: TRBV7-2
j_gene: TRBJ2-4
d_gene: .
CDR3nt: TGTGCCAGCAGCTTACCAGGGGATCGCCTCGGAAACATTCAGTACTTC
CDR3aa: CASSLPGDRLGNIQYF

len: 15
abundance: .
v_gene: TRBV14
j_gene: TRBJ1-2
d_gene: .
CDR3nt: TGTGCCAGCAGCCCCCTCTCGACGGACTTTTATGGCTACACCTTC
CDR3aa: CASSPLSTDFYGYTF

len: 14
abundance: .
v_gene: TRBV27
j_gene: TRBJ2-1
d_gene: TRBD2
CDR3nt: TGTGCCAGCACAGAGACTAGCGGGAGTAATGAGCAGTTCTTC
CDR3aa: CASTETSGSNEQFF

len: 15
abundance: .
v_gene: TRBV12-5
j_gene: TRBJ1-5
d_gene: .
CDR3nt: TGTGCTAGTGCCCGGGAGGGTCTGAGCAATCAGCCCCAGCATTTT
CDR3aa: CASAREGLSNQPQHF

len: 14
abundance: once
v_gene: TRBV9
j_gene: TRBJ2-7
d_gene: TRBD2
CDR3nt: TGTGCCAGCAGCGTAGCGTCTCTCGGGGGGGAGCAGTACTTC
CDR3aa: CASSVASLGGEQYF

len: 14
abundance: .
v_gene: TRBV11-2
j_gene: TRBJ1-4
d_gene: .
CDR3nt: TGTGCCAGCAGCTTAGATCAGGGATATGAAAAACTGTTTTTT
CDR3aa: CASSLDQGYEKLFF

len: 13
abundance: .
v_gene: TRBV28
j_gene: TRBJ2-7
d_gene: TRBD2
CDR3nt: TGTGCCAGCACAGGGACTAGTGGCTACGAGCAGTACTTC
CDR3aa: CASTGTSGYEQYF

len: 16
abundance: .
v_gene: TRBV15
j_gene: TRBJ1-4
d_gene: .
CDR3nt: TGTGCCACCAGCAGACGCGCAGGGACAACTAATGAAAAACTGTTTTTT
CDR3aa: CATSRRAGTTNEKLFF

len: 16
abundance: .
v_gene: TRBV28
j_gene: TRBJ1-1
d_gene: TRBD1
CDR3nt: TGTGCCAGCAACCCGGACAGGGGGCGCGGGAGAACTGAAGCTTTCTTT
CDR3aa: CASNPDRGRGRTEAFF

len: 13
abundance: .
v_gene: TRBV15
j_gene: TRBJ2-5
d_gene: TRBD2
CDR3nt: TGTGCCACCGCGGCGGGAGTCCGAGAGACCCAGTACTTC
CDR3aa: CATAAGVRETQYF

len: 13
abundance: .
v_gene: TRBV29-1
j_gene: TRBJ2-1
d_gene: TRBD1
CDR3nt: TGCAGCGTTGAGACAGGGGCCTACAATGAGCAGTTCTTC
CDR3aa: CSVETGAYNEQFF

len: 15
abundance: .
v_gene: TRBV2
j_gene: TRBJ1-3
d_gene: .
CDR3nt: TGTGCCAGCAGTGTTACACTACGCTCTGGAAACACCATATATTTT
CDR3aa: CASSVTLRSGNTIYF

len: 14
abundance: .
v_gene: TRBV6-5
j_gene: TRBJ1-6
d_gene: TRBD1
CDR3nt: TGTGCCAGCAGTTATCGGGACAGCAATTCACCCCTCCACTTT
CDR3aa: CASSYRDSNSPLHF

len: 12
abundance: .
v_gene: TRBV29-1
j_gene: TRBJ1-1
d_gene: .
CDR3nt: TGCAGCGTTTCCCTGGGGGGGCCTGAAGCTTTCTTT
CDR3aa: CSVSLGGPEAFF

len: 16
abundance: .
v_gene: TRBV5-1
j_gene: TRBJ1-3
d_gene: .
CDR3nt: TGCGCCAGCAGCCGACAGGATATACTCTCTGGAAACACCATATATTTT
CDR3aa: CASSRQDILSGNTIYF

len: 16
abundance: .
v_gene: TRBV7-9
j_gene: TRBJ2-2
d_gene: TRBD2
CDR3nt: TGTGCCAGCAGCTTGGGACTATGGGACTACACCGGGGAGCTGTTTTTT
CDR3aa: CASSLGLWDYTGELFF

len: 14
abundance: .
v_gene: TRBV3-1/TRBV3-2
j_gene: TRBJ1-1
d_gene: .
CDR3nt: TGTGCCAGCAGCCAAGTTCAGGGGAACACTGAAGCTTTCTTT
CDR3aa: CASSQVQGNTEAFF

len: 18
abundance: .
v_gene: TRBV9
j_gene: TRBJ1-4
d_gene: TRBD1
CDR3nt: TGTGCCAGCAGCGCGCTATCACCTGCCGGGACAGAGGTTGAAAAACTGTTTTTT
CDR3aa: CASSALSPAGTEVEKLFF

len: 13
abundance: .
v_gene: TRBV12-3/TRBV12-4
j_gene: TRBJ1-5
d_gene: .
CDR3nt: TGTGCCAGCAGTCAAGCGTCCGATCAGCCCCAGCATTTT
CDR3aa: CASSQASDQPQHF

len: 15
abundance: .
v_gene: TRBV28
j_gene: TRBJ1-4
d_gene: .
CDR3nt: TGTGCCAGCAGTCCCCCCTTTGGGGCCGGTGAAAAACTGTTTTTT
CDR3aa: CASSPPFGAGEKLFF